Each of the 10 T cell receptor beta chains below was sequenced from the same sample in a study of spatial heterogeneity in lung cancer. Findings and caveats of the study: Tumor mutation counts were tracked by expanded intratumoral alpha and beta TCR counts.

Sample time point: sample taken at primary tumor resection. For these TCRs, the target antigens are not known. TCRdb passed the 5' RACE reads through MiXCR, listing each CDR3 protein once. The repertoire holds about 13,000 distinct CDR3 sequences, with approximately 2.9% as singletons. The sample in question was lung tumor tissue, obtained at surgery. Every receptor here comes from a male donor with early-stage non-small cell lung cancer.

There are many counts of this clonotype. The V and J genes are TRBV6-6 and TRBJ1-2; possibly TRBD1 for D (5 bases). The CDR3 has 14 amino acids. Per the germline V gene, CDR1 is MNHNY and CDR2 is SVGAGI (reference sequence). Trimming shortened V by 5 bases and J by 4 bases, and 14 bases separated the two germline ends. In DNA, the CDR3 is TGTGCCAGCAGTGGTAGGGGAGACCTCTATGGCTACACCTTC. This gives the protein CASSGRGDLYGYTF.

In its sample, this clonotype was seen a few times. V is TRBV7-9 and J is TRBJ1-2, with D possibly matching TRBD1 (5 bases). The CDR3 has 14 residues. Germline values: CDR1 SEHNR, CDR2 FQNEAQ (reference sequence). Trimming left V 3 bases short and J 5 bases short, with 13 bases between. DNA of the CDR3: TGTGCCAGCAGCTTCGACAGTCGCGTATATGGCTACACCTTC. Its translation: CASSFDSRVYGYTF.

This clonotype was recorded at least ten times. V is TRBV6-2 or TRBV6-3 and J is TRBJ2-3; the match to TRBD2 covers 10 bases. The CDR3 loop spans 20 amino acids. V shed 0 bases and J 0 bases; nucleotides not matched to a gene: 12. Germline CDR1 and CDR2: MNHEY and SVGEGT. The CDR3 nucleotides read TGTGCCAGCAGTTACTCGATCGAAACTAGCGGGATGTCTAGCACAGATACGCAGTATTTT. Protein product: CASSYSIETSGMSSTDTQYF.

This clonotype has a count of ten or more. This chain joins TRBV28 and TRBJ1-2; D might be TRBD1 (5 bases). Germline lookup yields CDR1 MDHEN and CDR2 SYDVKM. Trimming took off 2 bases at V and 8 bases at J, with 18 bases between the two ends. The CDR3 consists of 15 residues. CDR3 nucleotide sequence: TGTGCCAGCAGTTTAGCCGGGACCTTGGCACGAGGCTACACCTTC. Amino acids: CASSLAGTLARGYTF.

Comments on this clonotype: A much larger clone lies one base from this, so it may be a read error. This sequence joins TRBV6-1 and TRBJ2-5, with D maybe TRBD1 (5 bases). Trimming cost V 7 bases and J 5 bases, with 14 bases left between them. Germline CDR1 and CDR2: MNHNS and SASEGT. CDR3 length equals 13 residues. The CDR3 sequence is CASTRAKGETQYF. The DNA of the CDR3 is TGTGCCAGCACTCGGGCCAAGGGGGAGACCCAGTACTTC.

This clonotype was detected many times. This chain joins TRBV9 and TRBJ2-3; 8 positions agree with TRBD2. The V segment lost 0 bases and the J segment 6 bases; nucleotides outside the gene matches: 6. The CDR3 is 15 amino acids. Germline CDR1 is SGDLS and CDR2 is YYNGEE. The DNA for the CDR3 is TGTGCCAGCAGCGTAGCAGCGGGGGCGGCGGATACGCAGTATTTT. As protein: CASSVAAGAADTQYF.

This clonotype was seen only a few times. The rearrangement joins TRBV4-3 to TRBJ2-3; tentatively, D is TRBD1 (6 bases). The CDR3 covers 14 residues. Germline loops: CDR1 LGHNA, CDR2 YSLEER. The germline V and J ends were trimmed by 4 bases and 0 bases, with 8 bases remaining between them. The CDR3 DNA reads TGCGCCAGCAGCCCAGGGGTCAGCACAGATACGCAGTATTTT. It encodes CASSPGVSTDTQYF.

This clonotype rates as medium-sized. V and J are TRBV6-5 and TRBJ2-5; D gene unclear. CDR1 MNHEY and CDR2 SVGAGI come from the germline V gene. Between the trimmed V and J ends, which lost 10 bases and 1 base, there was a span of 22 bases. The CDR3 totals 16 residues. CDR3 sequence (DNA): TGTGCCACCGCAAGGATCCAAGTGAGGACCCAAGAGACCCAGTACTTC. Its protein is CATARIQVRTQETQYF.

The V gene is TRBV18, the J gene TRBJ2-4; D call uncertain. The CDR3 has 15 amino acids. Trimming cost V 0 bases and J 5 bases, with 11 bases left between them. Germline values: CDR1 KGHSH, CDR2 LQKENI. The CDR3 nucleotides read TGTGCCAGCTCACCACCGAGAGGATGGGAAAACATTCAGTACTTC. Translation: CASSPPRGWENIQYF.

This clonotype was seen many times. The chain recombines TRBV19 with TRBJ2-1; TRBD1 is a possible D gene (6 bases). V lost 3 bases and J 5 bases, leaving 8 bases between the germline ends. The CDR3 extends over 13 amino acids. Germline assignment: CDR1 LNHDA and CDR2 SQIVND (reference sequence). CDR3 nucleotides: TGTGCCAGTAGTATGTGGGACAACAATGAGCAGTTCTTC. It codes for CASSMWDNNEQFF.